A single sample is the source of the 8 T cell receptor beta chains below, sequenced in a study of T cells in localized non-small cell lung cancer. Method: immunoSEQ multiplex PCR; TCRdb's copy keeps in-frame clones and lacks some. The sample carries about 30,000 clones, 89% recorded once. The source was peripheral blood, collected before any cancer treatment. The receptor source for this set is a woman between 40 and 69 years old with stage I lung adenocarcinoma.

The rearrangement uses TRBV11-1 and TRBJ1-6; no clear D. V shed 5 bases and J shed 10 bases, with 15 bases lying between them. The V gene's germline CDR1 is SGHAT and CDR2 FQDESV (reference sequence). CDR3 length equals 14 residues. The chain's CDR3 is CASSRTYRESPLHF. In nucleotides, the CDR3 is TGTGCCAGCAGCCGTACATATCGAGAGTCACCCCTCCACTTT. Drawing the rest from reference TRBV11-1 and TRBJ1-6, the complete variable domain is EAEVAQSPRYKITEKSQAVAFWCDPISGHATLYWYRQILGQGPELLVQFQDESVVDDSQLPKDRFSAERLKGVDSTLKIQPAELGDSAMYLCASSRTYRESPLHFGNGTRLTVT.

This chain joins TRBV7-6 and TRBJ2-3; D is uncertain. This CDR3 region has 14 residues. CDR1 is SGHVS and CDR2 is FNYEAQ in the germline V gene. Trimming left V 5 bases short and J 0 bases short, with 9 bases between. The CDR3 DNA reads TGTGCCAGCAGCGGGCAAGCTAGCACAGATACGCAGTATTTT. Translated, it gives CASSGQASTDTQYF.

V is TRBV10-3 and J is TRBJ2-7, with D tentatively TRBD1 or TRBD2 (5 bases each). V lost 4 bases and J lost 2, with 9 bases in between. Germline CDR1 reads ENHRY; CDR2 reads SYGVKD. The CDR3 extends over 13 amino acids. The CDR3 DNA reads as TGTGCCATCAGTGGCCGGGACGCCTACGAGCAGTACTTC. It codes for CAISGRDAYEQYF.

This sequence joins TRBV7-3 and TRBJ2-1, with D tentatively TRBD2 (5 bases). Germline CDR1 reads SGHTA; CDR2 reads FQGTGA. The CDR3 consists of 14 residues. The V gene lost 1 base and the J gene lost 7 bases, with 11 bases spanning the gap. As DNA, the CDR3 is TGTGCCAGCAGCTTAAAGTCTAGGGAGAATGAGCAGTTCTTC. This gives the protein CASSLKSRENEQFF. Complete variable domain (other parts from reference TRBV7-3 and TRBJ2-1): GAGVSQTPSNKVTEKGKYVELRCDPISGHTALYWYRQSLGQGPEFLIYFQGTGAADDSGLPNDRFFAVRPEGSVSTLKIQRTERGDSAVYLCASSLKSRENEQFFGPGTRLTVL.

The rearrangement links TRBV5-1 to TRBJ1-4; 8 positions match TRBD1. This CDR3 is 15 amino acids long. Germline values: CDR1 SGHRS, CDR2 YFSETQ. J lost 8 bases, V lost 2 bases, and 8 bases had no gene match. This chain's CDR3 is CASSFTDRVKEKLFF. DNA for the CDR3: TGCGCCAGCAGCTTTACGGACAGGGTAAAAGAAAAACTGTTTTTT.

The chain uses TRBV30 and TRBJ2-3, with D hard to call. The CDR3 contains 12 residues. Per the germline V gene, CDR1 is GTSNPN and CDR2 is SVGIG (reference sequence). With 5 bases removed from V and 0 bases from J, the gap between germline ends came to 6 bases. CDR3 amino acids: CAWETSTDTQYF. The CDR3 DNA follows: TGTGCCTGGGAGACTAGCACAGATACGCAGTATTTT.

The V call is TRBV6-6, the J call TRBJ2-5; D remains ambiguous. The CDR3 is 13 amino acids. Trimming pared 3 bases from V and 5 bases from J, leaving 10 bases between. CDR1 and CDR2 from the germline V gene are MNHNY and SVGAGI (reference sequence). The CDR3 loop reads CASSYPATETQYF. The CDR3 region has the DNA TGTGCCAGCAGTTATCCAGCGACGGAGACCCAGTACTTC.

The rearrangement uses TRBV21-1 and TRBJ2-1. TRBV21-1 counts as a pseudogene. This CDR3 is 16 amino acids long. CDR3 protein: CASSRSREGSYNEQFF. CDR3 nucleotides: TGTGCCAGCAGCAGAAGTAGGGAAGGGTCCTACAATGAGCAGTTCTTC.